This is a list of T cell receptor beta chains from one sample in a study of cytomegalovirus exposure and HLA in healthy donors. Sequencing used immunoSEQ multiplex PCR; TCRdb keeps in-frame clones, though not all of them. The sample holds 95,000 to 100,000 clones; approximately 76% are singletons and the top ten take 3.5% to 5%. The sample taken for sequencing was PBMCs. The origin of the receptors is a man aged 40-49 years in good health and CMV-seronegative. Each CDR3 is given with its conserved first and last residue. The D gene is left open where the match is weak. Size tells how often a clone was seen (once, few, many) or the class of an expanded clone, and some rows leave it out.

TRBJ2-5 TRBV5-4 once TRBD2 CASSLNPRGGQETQYF TGTGCCAGCAGCTTGAATCCGCGGGGGGGGCAAGAGACCCAGTACTTC
TRBJ1-4 TRBV11-2 once TRBD1 CASSPGTGLEKLFF TGTGCCAGCAGCCCCGGGACAGGGCTTGAAAAACTGTTTTTT
TRBJ1-1 TRBV10-3 . TRBD1 CAVLGQGDTEAFF TGTGCCGTTCTTGGACAGGGGGACACTGAAGCTTTCTTT
TRBJ1-2 TRBV27 . TRBD1 CASRRTGGEGYGYTF TGTGCCAGCAGACGGACAGGGGGCGAGGGCTATGGCTACACCTTC
TRBJ2-1 TRBV11-2 . TRBD2 CASSLASGSHEQFF TGTGCCAGCAGCTTGGCTAGCGGGAGCCATGAGCAGTTCTTC
TRBJ1-1 TRBV6-5 few TRBD1 CASSLQGGKAFF TGTGCCAGCAGTTTACAGGGGGGTAAAGCTTTCTTT
TRBJ2-5 TRBV14 . . CASSRWDKQETQYF TGTGCCAGCAGCCGATGGGACAAGCAAGAGACCCAGTACTTC
TRBJ2-3 TRBV5-4 . . CASSLGQADTQYF TGTGCCAGCAGCCTCGGCCAGGCAGATACGCAGTATTTT
TRBJ2-3 TRBV15 . . CATSSGAYVGGAEDTQYF TGTGCCACCAGCAGTGGCGCGTACGTGGGGGGGGCCGAAGATACGCAGTATTTT
TRBJ2-2 TRBV9 . . CASRWGRKRDTGELFF TGTGCCAGCCGCTGGGGGCGGAAGAGGGACACCGGGGAGCTGTTTTTT
TRBJ2-3 TRBV6-6 . . CASSYRDTTLTDTQYF TGTGCCAGCAGTTACCGGGACACAACCCTCACAGATACGCAGTATTTT
TRBJ2-5 TRBV29-1 . TRBD1 CSVEDQGATPQETQYF TGCAGCGTTGAAGACCAGGGGGCAACGCCCCAAGAGACCCAGTACTTC
TRBJ1-2 TRBV2 . . CASTGPGGGYTF TGTGCCAGCACTGGCCCCGGCGGAGGCTACACCTTC
TRBJ2-7 TRBV2 . TRBD1 CASSAGQGIDEQYF TGTGCCAGCAGTGCGGGACAGGGTATTGACGAGCAGTACTTC
TRBJ1-2 TRBV6-5 few TRBD1 CASSYDTGVFYGYTF TGTGCCAGCAGTTACGACACAGGGGTTTTCTATGGCTACACCTTC
TRBJ1-2 TRBV6-5 once TRBD1 CASRTGFSNSYGYTF TGTGCCAGCAGGACAGGGTTCAGTAACTCCTATGGCTACACCTTC
TRBJ1-5 TRBV5-5 . . CASSQTGDQPQHF TGTGCCAGCAGCCAGACAGGAGATCAGCCCCAGCATTTT
TRBJ1-5 TRBV10-1 . . CASSHSLNQPQHF TGCGCCAGCAGTCACAGTTTAAATCAGCCCCAGCATTTT
TRBJ1-4 TRBV27 . TRBD1 CASSSWTGVTTNEKLFF TGTGCCAGCAGTTCGTGGACAGGAGTCACGACTAATGAAAAACTGTTTTTT
TRBJ2-5 TRBV7-9 . . CASSPDFNQETQYF TGTGCCAGCAGCCCGGACTTTAACCAAGAGACCCAGTACTTC
TRBJ2-3 TRBV4-2 . . CASSQDAGSGFTDTQYF TGTGCCAGCAGCCAAGATGCAGGTTCAGGGTTCACAGATACGCAGTATTTT
TRBJ1-2 TRBV10-3 . . CAISEFSEGTYGYTF TGTGCCATCAGTGAGTTTAGTGAGGGAACCTATGGCTACACCTTC
TRBJ2-2 TRBV5-4 . . CASSLPPGANTGELFF TGTGCCAGCAGCTTGCCGCCAGGGGCGAACACCGGGGAGCTGTTTTTT
TRBJ1-2 TRBV29-1 . TRBD1 CSVVSTGDYGYTF TGCAGCGTGGTTTCGACAGGGGACTATGGCTACACCTTC
TRBJ1-1 TRBV6-5 . . CASSYSIRGMNTEAFF TGTGCCAGCAGTTACTCGATACGGGGAATGAACACTGAAGCTTTCTTT
TRBJ2-7 TRBV19 . . CASSDPGDSASYEQYF TGTGCCAGTAGCGATCCGGGGGACAGTGCCTCCTACGAGCAGTACTTC
TRBJ2-5 TRBV6-4 . . CASSPSGHSQETQYF TGTGCCAGCAGCCCTTCGGGACACTCGCAAGAGACCCAGTACTTC
TRBJ2-7 TRBV2 . . CASSGSFYEQYF TGTGCCAGCAGCGGGTCCTTCTACGAGCAGTACTTC
TRBJ2-2 TRBV5-4 . TRBD2 CASKWGTSGENTGELFF TGTGCCAGCAAATGGGGGACTAGCGGGGAGAACACCGGGGAGCTGTTTTTT
TRBJ1-2 TRBV5-1 . TRBD1 CASSPGQGNYGYTF TGCGCCAGCAGCCCGGGACAGGGAAACTATGGCTACACCTTC
TRBJ1-4 TRBV6-1 once . CASRDSRVEKLFF TGTGCCAGCAGAGACAGTCGGGTTGAAAAACTGTTTTTT
TRBJ2-1 TRBV6-1 . TRBD2 CASSEPRGAGYNEQFF TGTGCCAGCAGTGAACCGCGGGGGGCAGGCTACAATGAGCAGTTCTTC
TRBJ1-5 TRBV5-1 . TRBD1 CASSLGTGGGQPQHF TGCGCCAGCAGCTTGGGGACAGGAGGGGGCCAGCCCCAGCATTTT
TRBJ2-1 TRBV7-9 . . CASSSPRGDRYEQFF TGTGCCAGCAGCTCCCCCAGGGGTGACCGATATGAGCAGTTCTTC
TRBJ1-4 TRBV19 . . CASSMGPQGSALFF TGTGCCAGTAGTATGGGGCCGCAAGGCAGCGCACTGTTTTTT
TRBJ2-5 TRBV9 few TRBD2 CASSVQPSGGAQSTQYF TGTGCCAGCAGCGTCCAGCCTAGCGGGGGGGCTCAGAGCACCCAGTACTTC
TRBJ2-3 TRBV5-6 . . CASSLAEVDTQYF TGTGCCAGCAGCTTAGCGGAGGTAGATACGCAGTATTTT
TRBJ1-2 TRBV15 . . CATSSGGGGPNYGYTF TGTGCCACCAGCAGCGGAGGGGGGGGTCCCAACTATGGCTACACCTTC
TRBJ1-1 TRBV19 few . CASSIGSWGRHTEAFF TGTGCCAGTAGTATTGGTTCCTGGGGCCGACACACTGAAGCTTTCTTT
TRBJ1-1 TRBV11-3 . . CASSLRSGDTEAFF TGTGCCAGCAGCTTACGAAGCGGGGATACTGAAGCTTTCTTT
TRBJ1-4 TRBV30 few TRBD1 CAWTGTAHNEKLFF TGTGCCTGGACCGGGACAGCTCACAATGAAAAACTGTTTTTT
TRBJ1-1 TRBV5-4 once . CASSGTLNTEAFF TGTGCCAGCAGCGGGACACTGAACACTGAAGCTTTCTTT
TRBJ2-3 TRBV6-1 . TRBD2 CASIRASGGSDTQYF TGTGCCAGCATAAGGGCTAGCGGGGGATCAGATACGCAGTATTTT
TRBJ2-5 TRBV5-5 . . CASSSSSGSAETQYF TGTGCCAGCAGCAGCTCATCGGGTTCGGCAGAGACCCAGTACTTC
TRBJ1-2 TRBV5-1 . TRBD1 CASSTGQARHGYTF TGCGCCAGCAGCACGGGACAGGCCCGCCATGGCTACACCTTC
TRBJ2-5 TRBV19 . TRBD1 CASTNSQGRGETQYF TGTGCCAGTACAAATTCACAGGGGCGCGGGGAGACCCAGTACTTC
TRBJ1-3 TRBV6-5 . . CASREQGRNTIYF TGTGCCAGCAGGGAACAGGGACGAAACACCATATATTTT
TRBJ1-6 TRBV11-2 . . CASSLDLTAVSPLHF TGTGCCAGCAGCTTAGACCTTACAGCGGTCTCACCCCTCCACTTT
TRBJ2-7 TRBV9 . TRBD2 CASSVGRGNYEQYF TGTGCCAGCAGCGTAGGGCGGGGGAACTACGAGCAGTACTTC
TRBJ1-6 TRBV18 . TRBD1 CASSLLTGMNSPLHF TGTGCCAGCTCACTACTGACAGGGATGAATTCACCCCTCCACTTT
TRBJ1-6 TRBV6-5 . TRBD1 CASSHGQVISPLHF TGTGCCAGCAGCCACGGACAGGTTATTTCACCCCTCCACTTT
TRBJ2-7 TRBV10-1 . TRBD1 CASSEAIGTAYEQYF TGCGCCAGCAGTGAGGCGATAGGGACAGCCTACGAGCAGTACTTC
TRBJ2-1 TRBV5-1 . TRBD2 CASSSGTSGGAYEQFF TGCGCCAGCAGCTCCGGGACTAGCGGGGGGGCTTATGAGCAGTTCTTC
TRBJ2-5 TRBV18 . . CASSPGSQETQYF TGTGCCAGCTCACCGGGCAGCCAAGAGACCCAGTACTTC
TRBJ1-5 TRBV5-1 . . CASSLAGQSNQPQHF TGCGCCAGCAGCTTGGCCGGACAGAGCAATCAGCCCCAGCATTTT
TRBJ1-4 TRBV28 . . CASRLGGGEKLFF TGTGCCAGCAGGTTAGGGGGGGGTGAAAAACTGTTTTTT
TRBJ1-2 TRBV5-1 once TRBD1 CASSSTGGSYGYTF TGCGCCAGCAGCTCGACAGGGGGATCCTATGGCTACACCTTC
TRBJ1-6 TRBV18 . TRBD1 CASSPDRESPLHF TGTGCCAGCTCACCCGACAGGGAATCACCCCTCCACTTT
TRBJ2-5 TRBV5-4 . TRBD2 CASSPSGFQETQYF TGTGCCAGCAGCCCTAGCGGGTTCCAAGAGACCCAGTACTTC